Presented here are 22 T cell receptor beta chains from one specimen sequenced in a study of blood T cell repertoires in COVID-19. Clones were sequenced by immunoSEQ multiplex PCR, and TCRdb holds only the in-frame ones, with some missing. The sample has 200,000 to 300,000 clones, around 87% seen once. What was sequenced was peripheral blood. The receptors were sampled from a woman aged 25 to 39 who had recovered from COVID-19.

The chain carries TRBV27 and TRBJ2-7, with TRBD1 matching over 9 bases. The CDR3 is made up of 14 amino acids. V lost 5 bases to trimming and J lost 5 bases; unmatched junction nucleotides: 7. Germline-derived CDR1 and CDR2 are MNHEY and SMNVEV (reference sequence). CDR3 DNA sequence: TGTGCCAGCAGTCGGGACAGGGTTGGGAACGAGCAGTACTTC. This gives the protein CASSRDRVGNEQYF.

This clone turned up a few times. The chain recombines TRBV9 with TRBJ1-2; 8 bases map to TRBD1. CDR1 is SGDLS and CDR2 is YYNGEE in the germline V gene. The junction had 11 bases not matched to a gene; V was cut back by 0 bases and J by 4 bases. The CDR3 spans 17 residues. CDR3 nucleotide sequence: TGTGCCAGCAGCGTAGCAAGGGCAGGGGGCGTAGGCTATGGCTACACCTTC. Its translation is CASSVARAGGVGYGYTF.

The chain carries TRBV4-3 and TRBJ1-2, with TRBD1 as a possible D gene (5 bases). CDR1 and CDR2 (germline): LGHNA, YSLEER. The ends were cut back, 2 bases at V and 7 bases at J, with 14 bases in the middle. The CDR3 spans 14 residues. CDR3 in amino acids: CASSQNSRESGYTF. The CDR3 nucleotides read TGCGCCAGCAGCCAAAATTCCAGGGAAAGTGGCTACACCTTC.

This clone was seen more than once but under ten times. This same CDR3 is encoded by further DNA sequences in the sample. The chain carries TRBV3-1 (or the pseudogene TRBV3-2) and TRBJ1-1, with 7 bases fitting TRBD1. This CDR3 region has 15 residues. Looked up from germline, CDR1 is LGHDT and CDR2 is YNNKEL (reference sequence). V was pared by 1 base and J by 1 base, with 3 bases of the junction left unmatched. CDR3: CASSQGGQANTEAFF. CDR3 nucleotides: TGTGCCAGCAGCCAAGGAGGACAGGCGAACACTGAAGCTTTCTTT.

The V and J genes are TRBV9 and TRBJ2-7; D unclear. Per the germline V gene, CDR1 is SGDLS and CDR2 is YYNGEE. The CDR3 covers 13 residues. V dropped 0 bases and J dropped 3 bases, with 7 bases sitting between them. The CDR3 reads CASSVEPGYEQYF. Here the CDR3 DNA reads TGTGCCAGCAGCGTAGAACCGGGCTACGAGCAGTACTTC.

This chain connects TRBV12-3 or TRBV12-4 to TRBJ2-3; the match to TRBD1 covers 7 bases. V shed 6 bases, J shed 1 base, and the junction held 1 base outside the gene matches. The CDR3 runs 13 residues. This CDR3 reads CASSQGGTDTQYF. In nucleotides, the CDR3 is TGTGCCAGCAGCCAGGGGGGCACAGATACGCAGTATTTT.

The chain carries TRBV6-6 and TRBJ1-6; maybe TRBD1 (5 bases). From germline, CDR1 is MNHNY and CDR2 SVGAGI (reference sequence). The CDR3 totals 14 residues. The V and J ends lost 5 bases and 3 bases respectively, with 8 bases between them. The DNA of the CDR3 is TGTGCCAGCAGTAGACAGAACTATAATTCACCCCTCCACTTT. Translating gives CASSRQNYNSPLHF.

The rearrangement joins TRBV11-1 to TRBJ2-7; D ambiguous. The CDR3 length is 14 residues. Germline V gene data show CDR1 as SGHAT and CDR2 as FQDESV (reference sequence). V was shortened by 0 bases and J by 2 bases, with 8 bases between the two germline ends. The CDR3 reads CASSLAQLAYEQYF. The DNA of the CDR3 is TGTGCCAGCAGCTTAGCGCAGCTAGCCTACGAGCAGTACTTC.

This CDR3 reads CASSRGTSRLNEQYF. The CDR3 DNA reads TGTGCCAGCAGCCGGGGGACTAGTCGTCTTAACGAGCAGTACTTC. The chain links TRBV5-4 to TRBJ2-7; 8 bases line up with TRBD2. Germline V gene lookup returns CDR1 SGHNT and CDR2 YYREEE (reference sequence). V lost 4 bases and J lost 5; bases outside the gene matches: 11. CDR3 size: 15 residues.

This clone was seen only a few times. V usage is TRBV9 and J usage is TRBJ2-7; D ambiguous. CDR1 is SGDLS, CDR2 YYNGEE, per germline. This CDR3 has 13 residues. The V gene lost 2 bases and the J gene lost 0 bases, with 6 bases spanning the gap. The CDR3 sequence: CASSVDNSYEQYF. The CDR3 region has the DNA TGTGCCAGCAGCGTCGACAACTCCTACGAGCAGTACTTC.

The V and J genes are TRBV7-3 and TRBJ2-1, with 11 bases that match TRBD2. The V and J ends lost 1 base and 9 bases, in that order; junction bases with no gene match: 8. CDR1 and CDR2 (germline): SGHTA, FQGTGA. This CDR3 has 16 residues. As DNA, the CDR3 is TGTGCCAGCAGCTTAATAGCGGGGGGGCCCCTAGGTGAGCAGTTCTTC. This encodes CASSLIAGGPLGEQFF. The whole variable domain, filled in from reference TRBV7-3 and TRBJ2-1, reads GAGVSQTPSNKVTEKGKYVELRCDPISGHTALYWYRQSLGQGPEFLIYFQGTGAADDSGLPNDRFFAVRPEGSVSTLKIQRTERGDSAVYLCASSLIAGGPLGEQFFGPGTRLTVL.

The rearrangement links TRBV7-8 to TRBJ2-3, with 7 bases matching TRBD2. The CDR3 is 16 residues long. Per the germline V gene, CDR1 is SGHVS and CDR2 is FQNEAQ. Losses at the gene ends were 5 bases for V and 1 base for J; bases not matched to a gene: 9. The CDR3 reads CASSPLGGGGTDTQYF. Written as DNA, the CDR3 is TGTGCCAGCAGCCCCCTCGGGGGAGGGGGCACAGATACGCAGTATTTT. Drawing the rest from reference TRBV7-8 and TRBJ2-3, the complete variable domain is GAGVSQSPRYKVAKRGQDVALRCDPISGHVSLFWYQQALGQGPEFLTYFQNEAQLDKSGLPSDRFFAERPEGSVSTLKIQRTQQEDSAVYLCASSPLGGGGTDTQYFGPGTRLTVL.

CDR3 DNA sequence: TGCAGCGTTGTAGGCCTAGAGGCAGTGGGCACAGATACGCAGTATTTT. Amino acid sequence: CSVVGLEAVGTDTQYF. This chain connects TRBV29-1 to TRBJ2-3; unclear D gene. Trimming stripped 4 bases from V and 1 base from J, with 18 bases between. This CDR3 has 16 residues. CDR1 is SQVTM and CDR2 is ANQGSEA in the germline V gene.

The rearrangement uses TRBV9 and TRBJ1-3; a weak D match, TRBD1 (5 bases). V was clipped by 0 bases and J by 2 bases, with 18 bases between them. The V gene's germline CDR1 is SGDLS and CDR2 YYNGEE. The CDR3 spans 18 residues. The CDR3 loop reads CASSVEVGRGAAGNTIYF. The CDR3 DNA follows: TGTGCCAGCAGCGTAGAGGTGGGGCGGGGAGCGGCTGGAAACACCATATATTTT.

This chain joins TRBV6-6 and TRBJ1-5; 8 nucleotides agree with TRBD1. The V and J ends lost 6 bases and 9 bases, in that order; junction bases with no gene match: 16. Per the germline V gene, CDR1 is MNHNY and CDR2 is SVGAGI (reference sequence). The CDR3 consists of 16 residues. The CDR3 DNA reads TGTGCCAGCAGCAGACCCCATACAGGGGGAGCAGGGCCCCAGCATTTT. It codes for CASSRPHTGGAGPQHF.

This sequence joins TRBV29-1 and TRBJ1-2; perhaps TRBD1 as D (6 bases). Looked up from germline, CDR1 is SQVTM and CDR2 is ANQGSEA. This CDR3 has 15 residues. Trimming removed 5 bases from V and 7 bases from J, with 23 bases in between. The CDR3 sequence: CSVSGRYRDPSGYTF. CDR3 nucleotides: TGCAGCGTTTCAGGGCGTTACAGGGATCCTTCTGGCTACACCTTC.

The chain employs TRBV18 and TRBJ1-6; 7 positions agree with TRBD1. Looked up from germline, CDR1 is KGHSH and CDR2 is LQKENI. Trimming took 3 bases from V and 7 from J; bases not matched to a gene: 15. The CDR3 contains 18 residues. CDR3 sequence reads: CASSPRDPRGTANSPLHF. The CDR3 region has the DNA TGTGCCAGCTCACCCCGCGACCCGAGAGGGACAGCCAATTCACCCCTCCACTTT.

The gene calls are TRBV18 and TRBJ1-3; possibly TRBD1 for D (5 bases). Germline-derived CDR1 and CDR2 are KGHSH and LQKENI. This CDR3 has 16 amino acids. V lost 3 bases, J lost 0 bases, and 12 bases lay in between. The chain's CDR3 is CASSPRAGRSGNTIYF. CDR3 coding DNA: TGTGCCAGCTCACCCAGGGCAGGCCGCTCTGGAAACACCATATATTTT.

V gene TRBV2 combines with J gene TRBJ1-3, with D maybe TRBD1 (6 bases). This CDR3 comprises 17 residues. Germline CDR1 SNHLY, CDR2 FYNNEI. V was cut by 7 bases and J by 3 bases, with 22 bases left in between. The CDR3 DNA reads TGTGCCAGCACCGTAGTTAGGACAGATGTCTTTGGAAACACCATATATTTT. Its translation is CASTVVRTDVFGNTIYF.

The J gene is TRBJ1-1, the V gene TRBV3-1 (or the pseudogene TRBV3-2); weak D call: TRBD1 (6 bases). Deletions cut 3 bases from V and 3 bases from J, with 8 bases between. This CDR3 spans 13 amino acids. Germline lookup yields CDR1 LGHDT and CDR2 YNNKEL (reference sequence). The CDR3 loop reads CASSQYRDTEAFF. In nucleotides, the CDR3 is TGTGCCAGCAGCCAGTACAGGGACACTGAAGCTTTCTTT.

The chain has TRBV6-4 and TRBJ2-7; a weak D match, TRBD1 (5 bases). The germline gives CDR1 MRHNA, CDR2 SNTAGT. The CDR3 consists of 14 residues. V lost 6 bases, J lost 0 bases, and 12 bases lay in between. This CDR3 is CASRDTSSSYEQYF. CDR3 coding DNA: TGTGCCAGCAGGGACACGAGTAGCTCCTACGAGCAGTACTTC.

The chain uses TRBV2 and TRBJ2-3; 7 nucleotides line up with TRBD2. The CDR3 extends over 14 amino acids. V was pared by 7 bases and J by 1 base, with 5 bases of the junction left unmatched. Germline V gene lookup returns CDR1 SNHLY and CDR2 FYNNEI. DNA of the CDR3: TGTGCCAGCATTATTGGGGGGGGCACAGATACGCAGTATTTT. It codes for CASIIGGGTDTQYF.